These 4 T cell receptor beta chains came from one sample sequenced in a study of shared clonotypes between healthy human individuals. Libraries were prepared by immunoSEQ multiplex PCR; TCRdb keeps only in-frame clonotypes and omits some of them. The repertoire holds some 1,100,000 clones, roughly 74% seen once, with under 0.6% in the top ten. Source material: memory CD4+ T cells from PBMCs. Subset: CD45RA-negative fraction. These receptors were collected from a man aged 18-30 years in good health. Some clones in this sample may be carry-over from other donors' samples.

The chain joins TRBV9 to TRBJ2-7; 16 bases are shared with TRBD2. The trim removed 2 bases at V and 7 bases at J, leaving 3 bases unmatched. The CDR3 covers 15 residues. Germline V lookup: CDR1 SGDLS, CDR2 YYNGEE. CDR3 amino acids: CASSVGTSGRDEQYF. The CDR3 DNA sequence: TGTGCCAGCAGCGTGGGGACTAGCGGGAGGGATGAGCAGTACTTC.

The V call is TRBV5-4, the J call TRBJ2-3; 7 bases agree with TRBD2. Germline assignment: CDR1 SGHNT and CDR2 YYREEE (reference sequence). This CDR3 is 15 amino acids long. J gave up 3 bases and V 0 bases, and 4 bases lay outside the gene matches. The CDR3 reads CASSLDLAVTDTQYF. CDR3 nucleotides: TGTGCCAGCAGCTTGGACCTAGCGGTTACAGATACGCAGTATTTT. Full variable domain (rest looked up from reference TRBV5-4 and TRBJ2-3): ETGVTQSPTHLIKTRGQQVTLRCSSQSGHNTVSWYQQALGQGPQFIFQYYREEENGRGNFPPRFSGLQFPNYSSELNVNALELDDSALYLCASSLDLAVTDTQYFGPGTRLTVL.

This clone has just a few counts. The chain carries TRBV29-1 and TRBJ2-5; TRBD2 agrees at 7 bases. The CDR3 runs to 14 residues. The germline gives CDR1 SQVTM, CDR2 ANQGSEA. V lost 6 bases, J lost 2 bases, and 9 bases stayed unmatched. CDR3 DNA sequence: TGCAGCGTGGCCTGGGGGGGTTGGCAAGAGACCCAGTACTTC. Translating it yields CSVAWGGWQETQYF.

The chain combines TRBV28 with TRBJ2-2; 14 bases align to TRBD2. CDR3 length: 16 amino acids. The germline V gene encodes CDR1 MDHEN and CDR2 SYDVKM. V lost 4 bases to trimming and J lost 8 bases; unmatched junction nucleotides: 6. The CDR3 spells CASSSGTSGSMGELFF. The CDR3 DNA sequence: TGTGCCAGCAGTTCGGGGACTAGCGGGAGCATGGGGGAGCTGTTTTTT.